The 26 T cell receptor beta chains reported below all come from one sample, sequenced in a study of blood T cell repertoires in COVID-19. Assay: immunoSEQ multiplex PCR; the TCRdb copy retains only in-frame clones and omits some. The top ten hold approximately 12% of the sample, which has about 210,000 clones, almost 85% seen once. The material sequenced was peripheral blood. The source of these receptors is a woman aged 40-49 years with acute or convalescent COVID-19.

V is TRBV27 and J is TRBJ2-1; perhaps TRBD1 as D (6 bases). V shed 6 bases and J shed 12 bases, with 27 bases lying between them. The CDR3 covers 16 residues. In germline, CDR1 is MNHEY, CDR2 SMNVEV (reference sequence). The CDR3 sequence: CASSRPFPPGQFGQFF. The CDR3 DNA is TGTGCCAGCAGCCGACCCTTCCCCCCGGGACAATTCGGGCAGTTCTTC.

This clone has only one observation. This chain uses TRBV5-1 with TRBJ2-3; D might be TRBD1 (5 bases). V was cut by 4 bases and J by 1 base, with 13 bases left in between. CDR1 is SGHRS and CDR2 is YFSETQ in the germline V gene. The CDR3 totals 15 residues. The CDR3 loop reads CASSEGVFGTDTQYF. As DNA, the CDR3 is TGCGCCAGCAGCGAAGGGGTTTTCGGCACAGATACGCAGTATTTT.

The CDR3 region has the DNA TGTGCCAGCAGCGGATACGGCCGAAGGGACAGGGTCACCTACGAGCAGTACTTC. Translated: CASSGYGRRDRVTYEQYF. The V call is TRBV7-8, the J call TRBJ2-7; 9 bases agree with TRBD1. The length of the CDR3 is 18 residues. Germline CDR1 is SGHVS and CDR2 is FQNEAQ. V lost 5 bases and J lost 2; bases outside the gene matches: 16.

In its sample, this clone was seen once. The rearrangement uses TRBV10-3 and TRBJ2-3, with TRBD2 matching 10 bases. The germline gives CDR1 ENHRY, CDR2 SYGVKD. This CDR3 has 16 residues. V dropped 3 bases and J dropped 3; count of bases not matched to a gene: 6. The CDR3 loop reads CAISDPSGGRTDTQYF. The CDR3, as DNA: TGTGCCATCAGTGACCCTAGCGGGGGACGTACAGATACGCAGTATTTT.

The V call is TRBV19, the J call TRBJ2-7, with 9 bases that match TRBD2. The germline gives CDR1 LNHDA, CDR2 SQIVND (reference sequence). The ends lost 8 bases at V and 5 bases at J; junction bases unmatched: 13. The CDR3 loop spans 15 amino acids. The DNA of the CDR3 is TGTGCCAGTGCATTGGTAGCGGGAGTTTCACACGAGCAGTACTTC. As protein: CASALVAGVSHEQYF.

The gene calls are TRBV5-4 and TRBJ1-1; 9 nucleotides match TRBD1. Germline CDR1 SGHNT, CDR2 YYREEE (reference sequence). The CDR3 is 15 residues long. J was trimmed by 4 bases and V by 4 bases; bases with no gene match: 8. The CDR3 region is CASSPRRQGGTEAFF. CDR3 coding DNA: TGTGCCAGCAGCCCAAGACGACAGGGGGGCACTGAAGCTTTCTTT.

This chain joins TRBV19 and TRBJ1-5; weak D call: TRBD1 (6 bases). The CDR3 covers 16 residues. Trimming took off 6 bases at V and 4 bases at J, with 19 bases between the two ends. CDR1 and CDR2 from the germline V gene are LNHDA and SQIVND (reference sequence). CDR3 region: CASRVQGRGANQPQHF. The CDR3 DNA reads as TGTGCCAGTAGAGTCCAAGGACGGGGGGCAAATCAGCCCCAGCATTTT.

The chain couples TRBV29-1 to TRBJ2-7; the match to TRBD2 covers 7 bases. Germline values: CDR1 SQVTM, CDR2 ANQGSEA. The CDR3 consists of 13 residues. After removal of 6 bases from V and 3 bases from J, the junction contained 8 bases not matched to a gene. The CDR3 coding sequence is TGCAGCGTCAGTCGCGGGAGCGACTACGAGCAGTACTTC. This gives the protein CSVSRGSDYEQYF.

The rearrangement uses TRBV5-1 and TRBJ2-1, with TRBD1 identical over 9 bases. The CDR3 extends over 15 amino acids. V shed 4 bases and J 4 bases; nucleotides not matched to a gene: 6. Per germline, CDR1 SGHRS and CDR2 YFSETQ. Here the CDR3 reads CASSVQGAQYNEQFF. The CDR3 bases are TGCGCCAGCAGCGTACAGGGGGCCCAATACAATGAGCAGTTCTTC.

This chain joins TRBV19 and TRBJ1-6; no firm D call. Germline V lookup: CDR1 LNHDA, CDR2 SQIVND (reference sequence). This CDR3 region has 14 residues. Deletions cut 10 bases from V and 8 bases from J, with 18 bases between. The CDR3 nucleotides read TGTGCCACCACTAGGGCGGGAATGGATTCACCCCTCCACTTT. Encoded protein: CATTRAGMDSPLHF.

The gene calls are TRBV14 and TRBJ1-1; 7 bases match TRBD1. Germline V CDR1 and CDR2: SGHDN, FVKESK. V was clipped by 4 bases and J by 2 bases; unmatched bases: 13. This CDR3 has 17 residues. The DNA for the CDR3 is TGTGCCAGCAGCCTACGTCCTGGACAGGCGCTTAACACTGAAGCTTTCTTT. Translation gives CASSLRPGQALNTEAFF.

This clone turned up a few times. The J gene is TRBJ2-7, the V gene TRBV3-1 (or the pseudogene TRBV3-2), with D hard to call. Per the germline V gene, CDR1 is LGHDT and CDR2 is YNNKEL (reference sequence). Trimming stripped 3 bases from V and 2 bases from J, with 8 bases between. The CDR3 loop spans 13 amino acids. CDR3 nucleotide sequence: TGTGCCAGCAGCCAGTATCAGGCCTACGAGCAGTACTTC. Amino acids: CASSQYQAYEQYF.

In nucleotides, the CDR3 is TGTGCCACCTCCGTTCACGAGGGAAAGTATAACTATGGCTACACCTTC. It encodes CATSVHEGKYNYGYTF. V is TRBV24-1 and J is TRBJ1-2; D is unclear. The CDR3 covers 16 residues. V was trimmed by 9 bases and J by 1 base, leaving 20 bases between them. Germline V gene data show CDR1 as KGHDR and CDR2 as SFDVKD.

The chain links TRBV12-5 to TRBJ2-7; TRBD1 matches at 7 bases. The CDR3 runs to 12 residues. With V trimmed by 11 bases and J by 4 bases, 8 bases remained unmatched. Germline V gene lookup returns CDR1 LGHNT and CDR2 FRNRAP. This chain's CDR3 is CARYRGRYEQYF. The CDR3 DNA follows: TGTGCTCGTTACAGGGGCCGGTACGAGCAGTACTTC. Looking up the rest from reference TRBV12-5 and TRBJ2-7 gives the full variable domain: DARVTQTPRHKVTEMGQEVTMRCQPILGHNTVFWYRQTMMQGLELLAYFRNRAPLDDSGMPKDRFSAEMPDATLATLKIQPSEPRDSAVYFCARYRGRYEQYFGPGTRLTVT.

This rearrangement joins TRBV7-9 to TRBJ2-3; 11 nucleotides align to TRBD2. The CDR3 totals 14 residues. Trimming took 3 bases from V and 5 from J; bases not matched to a gene: 1. Germline values: CDR1 SEHNR, CDR2 FQNEAQ (reference sequence). CDR3 nucleotide sequence: TGTGCCAGCAGCTTGACTAGCGGGATAGATACGCAGTATTTT. It specifies CASSLTSGIDTQYF.

The chain is built from TRBV5-1 and TRBJ2-2, with unresolved D. Germline loops: CDR1 SGHRS, CDR2 YFSETQ. V lost 5 bases and J lost 3, with 8 bases in between. The CDR3 totals 13 residues. The CDR3 DNA reads TGCGCCAGCAGAGTAGACTACACCGGGGAGCTGTTTTTT. Its protein product is CASRVDYTGELFF.

The rearrangement uses TRBV7-7 and TRBJ1-6; no clear D. CDR1 is SSHAT and CDR2 is FNYEAQ in the germline V gene (reference sequence). There are 13 residues in the CDR3. Trimming shortened V by 5 bases and J by 7 bases, and 9 bases separated the two germline ends. CDR3 coding DNA: TGTGCCAGCAGCCGGGAGTCAAATTCACCCCTCCACTTT. It is translated as CASSRESNSPLHF. Combining the CDR3 with reference TRBV7-7 and TRBJ1-6 gives the whole variable domain GAGVSQSPRYKVTKRGQDVTLRCDPISSHATLYWYQQALGQGPEFLTYFNYEAQPDKSGLPSDRFSAERPEGSISTLTIQRTEQRDSAMYRCASSRESNSPLHFGNGTRLTVT.

The chain is built from TRBV30 and TRBJ2-2; 9 nucleotides agree with TRBD1. Germline CDR1 is GTSNPN and CDR2 is SVGIG (reference sequence). The CDR3 spans 15 residues. Trimming took 1 base from V and 6 from J; bases not matched to a gene: 6. The CDR3 loop reads CAWSDRGLLSGELFF. CDR3 nucleotides: TGTGCCTGGAGTGACAGGGGGCTGTTATCCGGGGAGCTGTTTTTT.

This chain uses TRBV3-1 (or the pseudogene TRBV3-2) with TRBJ2-3, with D possibly matching TRBD1 (5 bases). The CDR3 extends over 19 amino acids. Trimming shortened V by 4 bases and J by 2 bases, and 25 bases separated the two germline ends. CDR1 and CDR2 from the germline V gene are LGHDT and YNNKEL (reference sequence). The CDR3 region is CASSRGIGASSPLTDTQYF. The DNA of the CDR3 is TGTGCCAGCAGCCGGGGCATAGGGGCCTCAAGCCCGCTCACAGATACGCAGTATTTT.

The V gene is TRBV4-1, the J gene TRBJ1-5, with D perhaps matching TRBD1 (6 bases). CDR3 length: 16 residues. Germline lookup yields CDR1 MGHRA and CDR2 YSYEKL. V was trimmed by 5 bases and J by 0 bases, leaving 14 bases between them. The CDR3 DNA reads TGCGCCAGCAGCTCGCAACAGGGTTTTAGCAATCAGCCCCAGCATTTT. Protein product: CASSSQQGFSNQPQHF.

The rearrangement uses TRBV6-6 and TRBJ1-1, with 10 bases aligning to TRBD1. Germline CDR1 and CDR2: MNHNY and SVGAGI (reference sequence). V trimming: 11 bases; J trimming: 5 bases; junction bases outside the gene matches: 2. The CDR3 covers 11 residues. CDR3 amino acids: CAGGQGTEAFF. The CDR3 DNA is TGTGCCGGGGGACAGGGGACTGAAGCTTTCTTT.

The chain links TRBV27 to TRBJ1-2; D is perhaps TRBD1 (5 bases). Trimming took 8 bases from V and 6 from J, leaving 22 bases between them. CDR3 length equals 15 residues. CDR1 and CDR2 (germline): MNHEY, SMNVEV (reference sequence). CDR3 coding DNA: TGTGCCAGCCGAAACCTCCCGGGGGGAAAGGATGGCTACACCTTC. As protein: CASRNLPGGKDGYTF.

This clone was found a few times. The chain couples TRBV10-1 to TRBJ1-1; D not certain. The CDR3 length is 13 residues. CDR1 and CDR2 from the germline V gene are WNHNN and SYGVQD (reference sequence). The V end lost 8 bases, the J end lost 3 bases, and 13 bases lay between the germline ends. The CDR3 is CASARRRDTEAFF. CDR3 in DNA: TGCGCCAGCGCGCGTCGGAGGGACACTGAAGCTTTCTTT.

This sequence joins TRBV11-1 and TRBJ2-7; no clear D. The germline V and J ends were trimmed by 5 bases and 0 bases, with 14 bases remaining between them. The CDR3 length is 15 residues. CDR1 is SGHAT, CDR2 FQDESV, per germline (reference sequence). CDR3: CASSRSFSSSYEQYF. In nucleotides, the CDR3 is TGTGCCAGCAGCCGCTCGTTTTCTAGCTCCTACGAGCAGTACTTC.

The CDR3 region is CASSQEWRGEQYF. The CDR3 DNA reads TGTGCCAGCAGCCAAGAGTGGAGAGGGGAGCAGTACTTC. V gene TRBV14 combines with J gene TRBJ2-7, with a weak D call TRBD2 (5 bases). Germline assignment: CDR1 SGHDN and CDR2 FVKESK. The germline V and J ends were trimmed by 0 bases and 7 bases, with 10 bases remaining between them. CDR3 length: 13 amino acids.

The chain joins TRBV6-1 to TRBJ2-7, with 11 bases aligning to TRBD1. With V trimmed by 5 bases and J by 1 base, 10 bases remained unmatched. Germline V CDR1 and CDR2: MNHNS, SASEGT. CDR3 length equals 17 residues. CDR3 loop: CASSKGQGALVSYEQYF. The CDR3 region has the DNA TGTGCCAGCAGTAAAGGACAGGGGGCACTCGTATCCTACGAGCAGTACTTC.